This TCR beta chain derives from a study of shared clonotypes between healthy human individuals. Looking at the study overall: The cohort comprised a couple of women and three men. Their ages spanned 18 to 49 years.

Clones were sequenced by immunoSEQ multiplex PCR, and TCRdb holds only the in-frame ones, with some missing. The data contain 850,000 to 1,100,000 clones, approximately 80% of them seen just once; the ten biggest clones take up over 0.8%. This TCR derives from a man younger than 35 in good health. Some clones in this sample may be carry-over from other donors' samples. Sequences were obtained from memory CD4+ T cells from PBMCs. Subset specified: CD45RA-negative fraction.

The CDR3 coding sequence is TGTGCCAGCAGCGTAGCCCTACAGCTTTCAGATACGCAGTATTTT. It specifies CASSVALQLSDTQYF. The chain is built from TRBV9 and TRBJ2-3; D gene uncertain. The length of the CDR3 is 15 residues. Germline V gene data show CDR1 as SGDLS and CDR2 as YYNGEE. The V and J ends lost 0 bases and 4 bases respectively, with 12 bases between them.